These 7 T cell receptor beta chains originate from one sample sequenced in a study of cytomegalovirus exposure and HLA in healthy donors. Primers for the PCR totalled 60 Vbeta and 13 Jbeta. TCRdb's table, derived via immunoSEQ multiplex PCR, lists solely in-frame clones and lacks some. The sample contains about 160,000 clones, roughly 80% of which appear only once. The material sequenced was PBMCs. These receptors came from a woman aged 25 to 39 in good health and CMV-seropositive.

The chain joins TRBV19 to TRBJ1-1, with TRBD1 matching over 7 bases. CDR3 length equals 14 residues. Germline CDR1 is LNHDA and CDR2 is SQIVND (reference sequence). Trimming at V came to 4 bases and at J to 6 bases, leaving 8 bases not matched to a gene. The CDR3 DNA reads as TGTGCCAGTAGTAAGACAGGGTCTCGGGCTGAAGCTTTCTTT. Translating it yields CASSKTGSRAEAFF.

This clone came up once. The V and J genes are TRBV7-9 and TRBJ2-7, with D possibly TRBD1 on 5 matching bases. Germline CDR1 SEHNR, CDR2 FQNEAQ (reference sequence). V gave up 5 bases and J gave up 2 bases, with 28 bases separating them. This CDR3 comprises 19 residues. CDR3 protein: CASSPHFGRMTDGTYEQYF. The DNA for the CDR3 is TGTGCCAGCAGCCCCCATTTTGGTAGGATGACAGATGGGACCTACGAGCAGTACTTC. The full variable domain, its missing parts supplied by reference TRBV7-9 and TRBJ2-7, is DTGVSQNPRHKITKRGQNVTFRCDPISEHNRLYWYRQTLGQGPEFLTYFQNEAQLEKSRLLSDRFSAERPKGSFSTLEIQRTEQGDSAMYLCASSPHFGRMTDGTYEQYFGPGTRLTVT.

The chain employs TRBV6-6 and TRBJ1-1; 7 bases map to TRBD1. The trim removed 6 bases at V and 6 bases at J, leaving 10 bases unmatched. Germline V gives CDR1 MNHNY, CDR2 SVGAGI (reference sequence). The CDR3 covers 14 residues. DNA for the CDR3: TGTGCCAGCAGGCCCGGGACAGTAGGAGCTGAAGCTTTCTTT. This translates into CASRPGTVGAEAFF.

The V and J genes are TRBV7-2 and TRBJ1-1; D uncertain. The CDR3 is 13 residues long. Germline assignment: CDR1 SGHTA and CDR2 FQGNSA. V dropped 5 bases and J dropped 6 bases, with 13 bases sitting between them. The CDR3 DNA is TGTGCCAGCAGCCGCAGATATCCACCTGAAGCTTTCTTT. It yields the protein CASSRRYPPEAFF.

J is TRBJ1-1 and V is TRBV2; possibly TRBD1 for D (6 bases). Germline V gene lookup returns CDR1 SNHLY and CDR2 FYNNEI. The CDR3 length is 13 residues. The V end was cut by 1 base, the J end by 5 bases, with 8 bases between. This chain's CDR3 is CASSEDTGTEAFF. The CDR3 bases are TGTGCCAGCAGTGAAGACACAGGGACTGAAGCTTTCTTT.

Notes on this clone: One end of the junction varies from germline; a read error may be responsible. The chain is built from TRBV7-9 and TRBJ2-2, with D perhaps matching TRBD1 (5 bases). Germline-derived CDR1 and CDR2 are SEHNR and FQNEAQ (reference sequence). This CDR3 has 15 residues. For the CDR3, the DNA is TGTTCCAGCAACCTGGGGCAGGGGAACACCGGGGAGCTGTTTTTT. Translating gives CSSNLGQGNTGELFF.

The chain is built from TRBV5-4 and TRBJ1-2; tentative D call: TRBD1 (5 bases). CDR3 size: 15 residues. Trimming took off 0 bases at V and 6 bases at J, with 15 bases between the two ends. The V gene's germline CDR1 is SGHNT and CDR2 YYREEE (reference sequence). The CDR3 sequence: CASSLGGQGPNGYTF. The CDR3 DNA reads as TGTGCCAGCAGCTTGGGGGGTCAGGGTCCCAATGGCTACACCTTC.